The subject of this entry is one T cell receptor beta chain. The sample belongs to a study of control samples from healthy donors and cancer patients. V was pared by 6 bases and J by 1 base, with 6 bases between. Germline V gives CDR1 SQVTM, CDR2 ANQGSEA. This CDR3 comprises 11 residues. Here immunoSEQ multiplex PCR was the method, and the copy in TCRdb shows in-frame clones only, minus some. The profile shows more than 95,000 clones, around 87% of them singletons. This TCR was sampled from a man aged 60 to 69 in good health. V gene TRBV29-1 combines with J gene TRBJ1-1; D not certain. What was sequenced was blood. CDR3 region: CSVFTNTEAFF. CDR3 coding DNA: TGCAGCGTCTTTACGAACACTGAAGCTTTCTTT.